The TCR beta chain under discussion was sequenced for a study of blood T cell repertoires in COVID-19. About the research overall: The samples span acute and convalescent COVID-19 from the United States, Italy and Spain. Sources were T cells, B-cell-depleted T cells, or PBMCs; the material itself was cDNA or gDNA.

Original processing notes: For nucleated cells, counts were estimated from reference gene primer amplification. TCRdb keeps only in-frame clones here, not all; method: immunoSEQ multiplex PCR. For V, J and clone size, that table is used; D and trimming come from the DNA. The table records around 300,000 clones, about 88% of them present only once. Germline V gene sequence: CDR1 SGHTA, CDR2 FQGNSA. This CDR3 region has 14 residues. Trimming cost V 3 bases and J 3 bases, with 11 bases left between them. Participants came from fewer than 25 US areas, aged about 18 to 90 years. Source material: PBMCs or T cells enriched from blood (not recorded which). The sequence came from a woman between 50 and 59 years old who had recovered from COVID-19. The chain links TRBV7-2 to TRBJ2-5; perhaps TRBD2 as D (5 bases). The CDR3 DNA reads TGTGCCAGCAGCTTCCGGCGGGCGGAAGAGACCCAGTACTTC. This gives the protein CASSFRRAEETQYF.